This TCR beta chain is drawn from a study of blood T cell repertoires in COVID-19. Turning to the study itself: Material from acute and convalescent COVID-19 was sourced from the United States, Italy and Spain. The cDNA or gDNA used as material had been derived from T cells, B-cell-depleted T cells, or PBMCs.

Authors' analysis steps: Reference gene primers were amplified, and this amplification served to estimate nucleated cell counts. Produced via immunoSEQ multiplex PCR; TCRdb's table is partial and in-frame only. That table is the source of V, J and clone size, and D and trimming were worked out from the DNA. The repertoire holds fewer than 65,000 clones, with approximately 80% as singletons. J lost 5 bases, V lost 5 bases, and 7 bases had no gene match. The CDR3 is 13 amino acids. Germline V gives CDR1 GTSNPN, CDR2 SVGIG (reference sequence). The sequencing input was peripheral blood. The genes are TRBV30 and TRBJ2-5; 8 bases are a match to TRBD1. The clonotype originates from a man aged 55 to 70 with acute or convalescent COVID-19. The CDR3 bases are TGTGCCTGGGGAAGGGACAGGCAGGAGACCCAGTACTTC. This translates into CAWGRDRQETQYF.